The 19 T cell receptor beta chains below come from one sample, sequenced in a study of T cells in localized non-small cell lung cancer. The assay was immunoSEQ multiplex PCR, and TCRdb's table has in-frame clones only and misses some. This sample has around 25,000 clones, with roughly 86% found just once. Sequencing was performed on peripheral blood, taken before any cancer treatment. The receptor source for this set is a male donor at least 60 years old with stage II squamous cell lung carcinoma.

This chain joins TRBV11-3 and TRBJ2-2; no reliable D call. CDR3 size: 15 residues. Germline lookup yields CDR1 SGHNT and CDR2 YENEEA. V lost 0 bases to trimming and J lost 1 base, with 6 bases between them. CDR3 sequence (DNA): TGTGCCAGCAGCTTAGATCGGTTGAACACCGGGGAGCTGTTTTTT. It encodes CASSLDRLNTGELFF.

This rearrangement joins TRBV19 to TRBJ2-1; possibly TRBD2 for D (5 bases). Trimming pared 2 bases from V and 6 bases from J, leaving 11 bases between. The CDR3 runs 14 residues. The V gene's germline CDR1 is LNHDA and CDR2 SQIVND (reference sequence). Here the CDR3 DNA reads TGTGCCAGTAGTATATTCGGGAAGGGCAATGAGCAGTTCTTC. It codes for CASSIFGKGNEQFF. The whole variable domain, filled in from reference TRBV19 and TRBJ2-1, reads DGGITQSPKYLFRKEGQNVTLSCEQNLNHDAMYWYRQDPGQGLRLIYYSQIVNDFQKGDIAEGYSVSREKKESFPLTVTSAQKNPTAFYLCASSIFGKGNEQFFGPGTRLTVL.

J is TRBJ1-2 and V is TRBV6-5; the D gene is possibly TRBD1 (6 bases). Germline values: CDR1 MNHEY, CDR2 SVGAGI. The V end lost 6 bases, the J end lost 3 bases, and 11 bases lay between the germline ends. The CDR3 covers 13 residues. Written as DNA, the CDR3 is TGTGCCAGCAGCCGCGGACAGTACTATGGCTACACCTTC. Translating gives CASSRGQYYGYTF.

V is TRBV30 and J is TRBJ2-1; 10 bases fit TRBD1. Germline CDR1 GTSNPN, CDR2 SVGIG (reference sequence). V trimming: 3 bases; J trimming: 12 bases; junction bases outside the gene matches: 8. The CDR3 has 13 residues. The CDR3 spells CAWRDRGGFMQFF. CDR3 bases: TGTGCCTGGAGGGACAGGGGGGGCTTCATGCAGTTCTTC.

This clone appeared a single time. The rearrangement uses TRBV19 and TRBJ1-5; 7 positions agree with TRBD1. Germline V gene lookup returns CDR1 LNHDA and CDR2 SQIVND (reference sequence). After removal of 3 bases from V and 1 base from J, the junction contained 3 bases not matched to a gene. The CDR3 loop spans 15 amino acids. DNA of the CDR3: TGTGCCAGTAGTATGTCACAGGGGAGCAATCAGCCCCAGCATTTT. Its translation is CASSMSQGSNQPQHF.

This CDR3 reads CASRRRGSEQYF. DNA of the CDR3: TGTGCCAGCCGCCGACGGGGTTCCGAGCAGTACTTC. This sequence joins TRBV6-5 and TRBJ2-7; possibly TRBD2 for D (5 bases). Germline loops: CDR1 MNHEY, CDR2 SVGAGI. Trimming removed 8 bases at V and 6 bases at J, with 14 bases between. This CDR3 region has 12 residues.

This clone is termed large. The V gene is TRBV27, the J gene TRBJ1-1; D remains unclear. V was trimmed by 1 base and J by 0 bases, leaving 3 bases between them. The CDR3 totals 13 residues. The germline gives CDR1 MNHEY, CDR2 SMNVEV (reference sequence). The CDR3 here is CASSLYVNTEAFF. DNA of the CDR3: TGTGCCAGCAGTTTATACGTGAACACTGAAGCTTTCTTT.

This chain links TRBV30 with TRBJ2-4, with 7 positions matching TRBD1. The CDR3 contains 14 residues. Losses at the gene ends were 1 base for V and 4 bases for J; bases not matched to a gene: 4. CDR1 is GTSNPN and CDR2 is SVGIG in the germline V gene (reference sequence). CDR3: CAWSAGTDKNIQYF. The DNA for the CDR3 is TGTGCCTGGAGTGCCGGGACAGATAAAAACATTCAGTACTTC.

This chain joins TRBV19 and TRBJ2-7; 8 bases align to TRBD1. V was clipped by 6 bases and J by 2 bases; unmatched bases: 9. CDR3 length equals 15 residues. The germline gives CDR1 LNHDA, CDR2 SQIVND (reference sequence). This CDR3 is CASRTAGTGPYEQYF. CDR3 nucleotide sequence: TGTGCCAGTAGGACCGCCGGGACAGGCCCCTACGAGCAGTACTTC.

This chain connects TRBV5-4 to TRBJ2-1; D perhaps matches TRBD2 (7 bases). The CDR3 contains 17 residues. The V end was cut by 5 bases, the J end by 9 bases, with 27 bases between. The germline V gene has CDR1 SGHNT and CDR2 YYREEE (reference sequence). CDR3: CASRGSVGGGGLGEQFF. CDR3 coding DNA: TGTGCCAGCAGAGGATCGGTCGGCGGGGGCGGATTGGGTGAGCAGTTCTTC.

V and J are TRBV5-4 and TRBJ2-3, with D perhaps assigned TRBD1 or TRBD2 (5 bases each). Trimming took 0 bases from V and 6 from J, leaving 14 bases between them. Per the germline V gene, CDR1 is SGHNT and CDR2 is YYREEE (reference sequence). This CDR3 is 15 amino acids long. The CDR3 DNA follows: TGTGCCAGCAGCTTGGGAGGGGATGTGCGCGATACGCAGTATTTT. It encodes CASSLGGDVRDTQYF.

The V gene is TRBV10-3, the J gene TRBJ1-5; D is uncertain. The germline CDR1 and CDR2 sequences are ENHRY and SYGVKD. This CDR3 has 16 residues. Trimming took 2 bases from V and 3 from J, leaving 14 bases between them. The CDR3 spells CAISEGGVGDNQPQHF. The CDR3, as DNA: TGTGCCATCAGTGAGGGCGGGGTCGGAGACAATCAGCCCCAGCATTTT.

V gene TRBV18 combines with J gene TRBJ2-2; D is perhaps TRBD2 (5 bases). Germline loops: CDR1 KGHSH, CDR2 LQKENI. Trimming cost V 3 bases and J 1 base, with 15 bases left between them. The CDR3 totals 17 residues. CDR3 nucleotide sequence: TGTGCCAGCTCACCCCGACTCGTGGGGAGGAACACCGGGGAGCTGTTTTTT. Amino acid sequence: CASSPRLVGRNTGELFF.

This clone was counted a few times. This chain connects TRBV5-6 to TRBJ2-7; 8 bases are shared with TRBD1. Losses at the gene ends were 0 bases for V and 2 bases for J; bases not matched to a gene: 4. The CDR3 consists of 15 residues. CDR1 and CDR2 (germline): SGHDT, YYEEEE. CDR3 residues: CASSLGRTGTYEQYF. CDR3 nucleotide sequence: TGTGCCAGCAGCTTGGGAAGGACAGGGACCTACGAGCAGTACTTC.

The V call is TRBV25-1, the J call TRBJ1-2; D is unresolved. This CDR3 has 11 amino acids. Per the germline V gene, CDR1 is MGHDK and CDR2 is SYGVNS. V was pared by 1 base and J by 11 bases, with 8 bases between. The CDR3 loop is CASSELSGYTF. The CDR3 region has the DNA TGTGCCAGCAGTGAATTAAGCGGATACACCTTC.

The rearrangement links TRBV6-5 to TRBJ2-2; D may be TRBD2 (5 bases). V lost 6 bases and J lost 3, with 11 bases in between. This CDR3 spans 14 amino acids. Germline assignment: CDR1 MNHEY and CDR2 SVGAGI. The CDR3 protein is CASSLGLYTGELFF. The DNA for the CDR3 is TGTGCCAGCAGCCTCGGACTTTACACCGGGGAGCTGTTTTTT.

The genes are TRBV27 and TRBJ2-1, with 9 bases matching TRBD1. The ends lost 8 bases at V and 6 bases at J; junction bases unmatched: 11. This CDR3 has 15 residues. CDR1 and CDR2 from the germline V gene are MNHEY and SMNVEV (reference sequence). CDR3 coding DNA: TGTGCCAGCTTTTCCGACAGGGGGGTGGTCAATGAGCAGTTCTTC. Protein: CASFSDRGVVNEQFF.

The chain employs TRBV9 and TRBJ1-2, with 7 bases lining up with TRBD1. Germline loops: CDR1 SGDLS, CDR2 YYNGEE. This CDR3 region has 14 residues. With V trimmed by 3 bases and J by 4 bases, 6 bases remained unmatched. CDR3 nucleotides: TGTGCCAGCAGCGCCTCGGGACAGCCCTATGGCTACACCTTC. Translating gives CASSASGQPYGYTF.

This clone was seen only once. V usage is TRBV6-5 and J usage is TRBJ1-4; 7 bases map to TRBD1. The CDR3 consists of 14 residues. V was clipped by 2 bases and J by 15 bases; unmatched bases: 12. Germline CDR1 MNHEY, CDR2 SVGAGI. CDR3 bases: TGTGCCAGCAGTTACGGTGCAACCGGGACAGACATGTTTTTT. This translates into CASSYGATGTDMFF.